This T cell receptor (beta chain) was obtained from a study of response to subunit inactivated influenza vaccine. The germline CDR1 and CDR2 sequences are LNHDA and SQIVND (reference sequence). The CDR3 contains 13 residues. V gave up 3 bases and J gave up 3 bases, with 8 bases separating them. Whole-study results and caveats: Authors suggested few new T cells are recruited by each seasonal influenza vaccination.

This clonotype was seen ten or more times. Its antigen is unknown. Each CDR3 protein is one row after TCRdb ran MiXCR on the RT-PCR reads. The sample carries approximately 680,000 distinct CDR3 sequences, about 15% recorded once. The sequence was collected from a man in his fifties who received an inactivated influenza vaccine. This sequence joins TRBV19 and TRBJ2-5; the D is unclear. Here the sequenced sample was PBMCs from blood, taken roughly 12 days after vaccination. DNA for the CDR3: TGTGCCAGTAGTATTGGTCACAAAGAGACCCAGTACTTC. It translates to CASSIGHKETQYF.